The 18 T cell receptor beta chains below all came from one sample that was sequenced in a study of cytomegalovirus exposure and HLA in healthy donors. 60 Vbeta and 13 Jbeta primers were used in PCR. Sequenced by immunoSEQ multiplex PCR; TCRdb stores in-frame clones only, minus some. The data contain roughly 160,000 clones, roughly 79% of them singletons. Sequenced input: PBMCs. Receptors originate from a woman aged 45-59 years in good health and CMV-seronegative.

This clone was observed a single time. The rearrangement uses TRBV9 and TRBJ1-5; tentatively, D is TRBD1 (6 bases). Germline CDR1 is SGDLS and CDR2 is YYNGEE. The CDR3 runs to 14 residues. V was shortened by 7 bases and J by 7 bases, with 18 bases between the two germline ends. CDR3 protein: CASSLTGLSQPQHF. The CDR3 coding sequence is TGTGCCAGCTCACTTACAGGGCTGTCCCAGCCCCAGCATTTT. The variable domain in full, completed from reference TRBV9 and TRBJ1-5, reads DSGVTQTPKHLITATGQRVTLRCSPRSGDLSVYWYQQSLDQGLQFLIQYYNGEERAKGNILERFSAQQFPDLHSELNLSSLELGDSALYFCASSLTGLSQPQHFGDGTRLSIL.

The rearrangement joins TRBV28 to TRBJ2-7, with no clear D. This CDR3 has 13 residues. From germline, CDR1 is MDHEN and CDR2 SYDVKM. Trimming took off 3 bases at V and 6 bases at J, with 12 bases between the two ends. The CDR3 is CASSFRASGEQYF. The CDR3 nucleotides are TGTGCCAGCAGTTTTAGAGCGTCGGGCGAGCAGTACTTC.

The CDR3 is CASSLNQGGNGAEAFF. The CDR3 region has the DNA TGTGCCAGCAGCTTAAATCAGGGGGGAAATGGCGCTGAAGCTTTCTTT. The genes are TRBV7-2 and TRBJ1-1; 7 bases are a match to TRBD1. This CDR3 has 16 amino acids. The germline gives CDR1 SGHTA, CDR2 FQGNSA. Trimming removed 2 bases from V and 6 bases from J; junction bases left unmatched: 12.

The CDR3 reads CASSPATGFSGNTIYF. The CDR3 DNA follows: TGTGCCAGCTCACCGGCAACAGGGTTCTCTGGAAACACCATATATTTT. V usage is TRBV18 and J usage is TRBJ1-3; TRBD1 is a possible D gene (6 bases). This CDR3 spans 16 amino acids. Germline loops: CDR1 KGHSH, CDR2 LQKENI. V lost 3 bases and J lost 0, with 12 bases in between. The entire variable domain, with the rest obtained from reference TRBV18 and TRBJ1-3, is as follows: NAGVMQNPRHLVRRRGQEARLRCSPMKGHSHVYWYRQLPEEGLKFMVYLQKENIIDESGMPKERFSAEFPKEGPSILRIQQVVRGDSAAYFCASSPATGFSGNTIYFGEGSWLTVV.

The V gene is TRBV7-8, the J gene TRBJ2-5; 11 nucleotides align to TRBD2. The CDR3 runs 16 residues. Germline CDR1 is SGHVS and CDR2 is FQNEAQ. V trimming: 0 bases; J trimming: 7 bases; junction bases outside the gene matches: 7. CDR3 sequence: CASSLAILAGAGTQYF. The CDR3, as DNA: TGTGCCAGCAGCTTAGCGATACTAGCGGGGGCCGGGACCCAGTACTTC.

This clone was detected once. The chain links TRBV5-4 to TRBJ2-2, with TRBD1 as a possible D gene (6 bases). The CDR3 is 16 residues long. The ends were cut back, 4 bases at V and 2 bases at J, with 15 bases in the middle. CDR1 is SGHNT, CDR2 YYREEE, per germline (reference sequence). CDR3 amino acids: CASSPPGTTNTGELFF. In DNA form, the CDR3 reads TGTGCCAGCAGCCCACCCGGGACAACTAACACCGGGGAGCTGTTTTTT.

The rearrangement joins TRBV9 to TRBJ2-1, with D possibly TRBD2 on 6 matching bases. V lost 3 bases and J 6 bases, leaving 16 bases between the germline ends. Germline values: CDR1 SGDLS, CDR2 YYNGEE. This CDR3 comprises 15 residues. CDR3 sequence (DNA): TGTGCCAGCAGCGGAGGAGTGGGGGAGGCCAATGAGCAGTTCTTC. It yields the protein CASSGGVGEANEQFF.

The chain employs TRBV6-1 and TRBJ2-3, with a possible D match to TRBD2 (5 bases). Germline V gives CDR1 MNHNS, CDR2 SASEGT. The CDR3 has 16 residues. V was shortened by 2 bases and J by 2 bases, with 14 bases between the two germline ends. CDR3 bases: TGTGCCAGCAGTGAAAGTCGGCTAGCAGTCACAGATACGCAGTATTTT. It codes for CASSESRLAVTDTQYF.

The V call is TRBV9, the J call TRBJ2-5, with D perhaps matching TRBD2 (5 bases). V dropped 1 base and J dropped 4 bases, with 11 bases sitting between them. Germline V lookup: CDR1 SGDLS, CDR2 YYNGEE. This CDR3 region has 14 residues. Written as DNA, the CDR3 is TGTGCCAGCAGCGTATTCTCTAGCACAGAGACCCAGTACTTC. Translating it yields CASSVFSSTETQYF.

CDR3 region: CASSIKNAQRTGTGGRKLFF. The CDR3, as DNA: TGTGCCAGCAGCATAAAAAACGCCCAGAGAACTGGGACAGGGGGACGAAAACTGTTTTTT. The rearrangement uses TRBV21-1 and TRBJ1-4; TRBD1 is the table's D call and was not checked against the DNA. TRBV21-1 is a pseudogene. This CDR3 is 20 amino acids long.

V gene TRBV18 combines with J gene TRBJ1-2; a possible D gene is TRBD1 (5 bases). The germline CDR1 and CDR2 sequences are KGHSH and LQKENI. V was pared by 0 bases and J by 5 bases, with 31 bases between. The CDR3 totals 21 residues. CDR3 DNA sequence: TGTGCCAGCTCACCACCGACCCTTTTTGCTCCTTCCCAGGGTGAGGCGTATGGCTACACCTTC. Translated: CASSPPTLFAPSQGEAYGYTF.

CDR3 sequence: CASSERGGPGNQPQHF. DNA for the CDR3: TGTGCCAGCAGCGAACGGGGGGGCCCGGGCAATCAGCCCCAGCATTTT. The rearrangement uses TRBV9 and TRBJ1-5, with D perhaps matching TRBD1 (6 bases). CDR3 length: 16 residues. The V and J ends lost 3 bases and 2 bases respectively, with 15 bases between them. Germline V gives CDR1 SGDLS, CDR2 YYNGEE.

The chain recombines TRBV6-5 with TRBJ1-6; 7 nucleotides line up with TRBD1. Germline V gene lookup returns CDR1 MNHEY and CDR2 SVGAGI. The CDR3 consists of 14 residues. The trim removed 0 bases at V and 10 bases at J, leaving 3 bases unmatched. CDR3 protein: CASSYSTGESPLHF. The CDR3 bases are TGTGCCAGCAGTTACTCCACAGGGGAATCACCCCTCCACTTT.

The rearrangement joins TRBV18 to TRBJ1-1, with 7 positions matching TRBD1. The CDR3 is 16 residues long. The V gene end was trimmed by 4 bases and the J gene end by 0 bases; junction bases not matched to a gene: 8. CDR1 KGHSH and CDR2 LQKENI come from the germline V gene. The chain's CDR3 is CASSLTGTALNTEAFF. In nucleotides, the CDR3 is TGTGCCAGCTCACTAACCGGGACAGCACTGAACACTGAAGCTTTCTTT.

The genes are TRBV7-2 and TRBJ2-7, with 9 bases matching TRBD1. The CDR3 runs to 14 residues. Germline V gene data show CDR1 as SGHTA and CDR2 as FQGNSA. V dropped 5 bases and J dropped 2; count of bases not matched to a gene: 4. Here the CDR3 DNA reads TGTGCCAGCAGCCCGGGACAGGGACCCTACGAGCAGTACTTC. Its translation is CASSPGQGPYEQYF.

CDR3 residues: CAWSDEGANTF. CDR3 nucleotides: TGTGCCTGGAGTGACGAGGGGGCAAACACCTTC. The rearrangement joins TRBV30 to TRBJ1-2; the match to TRBD1 covers 7 bases. This CDR3 has 11 amino acids. The germline V gene encodes CDR1 GTSNPN and CDR2 SVGIG (reference sequence). After removal of 1 base from V and 12 bases from J, the junction contained 5 bases not matched to a gene.

V and J are TRBV7-6 and TRBJ2-6; the match to TRBD1 covers 7 bases. Per germline, CDR1 SGHVS and CDR2 FNYEAQ. The CDR3 is 19 amino acids. The V gene end was trimmed by 0 bases and the J gene end by 0 bases; junction bases not matched to a gene: 8. The CDR3 DNA is TGTGCCAGCAGCTTAGCGCCGAAGACAGGGATCTCTGGGGCCAACGTCCTGACTTTC. This codes for CASSLAPKTGISGANVLTF.

The chain recombines TRBV7-2 with TRBJ2-1; tentatively, D is TRBD2 (6 bases). The length of the CDR3 is 15 residues. Per the germline V gene, CDR1 is SGHTA and CDR2 is FQGNSA. V was shortened by 1 base and J by 8 bases, with 15 bases between the two germline ends. The CDR3: CASSLVGPWGDEQFF. The CDR3 DNA sequence: TGTGCCAGCAGCTTAGTTGGCCCATGGGGGGATGAGCAGTTCTTC.